Here is one TCR beta chain with its context. Profiled with immunoSEQ multiplex PCR; TCRdb holds only in-frame clones, not every one. This sample has roughly 2.2 million clones, with around 90% found just once. This entry belongs to a study of shared clonotypes between healthy human individuals. Sequenced input: naive CD4+ T cells from PBMCs. As for subset: CD45RA+ positively selected. The origin of this receptor is a man younger than 35 in good health. Some clones in this sample may be carry-over from other donors' samples.

CDR3 protein: CASSIETQYF. The CDR3 DNA reads as TGTGCCAGCAGCATAGAGACCCAGTACTTC. The chain links TRBV7-9 to TRBJ2-5; D is unclear. This CDR3 is built from 10 residues. The germline V gene encodes CDR1 SEHNR and CDR2 FQNEAQ (reference sequence). Trimming pared 5 bases from V and 4 bases from J, leaving 2 bases between. Drawing the rest from reference TRBV7-9 and TRBJ2-5, the complete variable domain is DTGVSQNPRHKITKRGQNVTFRCDPISEHNRLYWYRQTLGQGPEFLTYFQNEAQLEKSRLLSDRFSAERPKGSFSTLEIQRTEQGDSAMYLCASSIETQYFGPGTRLLVL.